What follows are 9 T cell receptor beta chains derived from one specimen sequenced in a study of T cell responses to AZD1222 COVID-19 vaccine. TCRdb's table, derived via immunoSEQ multiplex PCR, lists solely in-frame clones and lacks some. The data hold approximately 150,000 clones, with 85% to 95% observed a single time. The starting material was peripheral blood, obtained after recovery from COVID-19. The receptors here all came from an adult who had recovered from COVID-19.

Here the CDR3 DNA reads TGTGCCAGCAGTGAAGGGGTAGCGGGTTTTTCCTACGAGCAGTACTTC. Protein product: CASSEGVAGFSYEQYF. V is TRBV2 and J is TRBJ2-7; 7 bases are a match to TRBD2. The CDR3 loop spans 16 amino acids. V dropped 1 base and J dropped 1; count of bases not matched to a gene: 7. CDR1 and CDR2 from the germline V gene are SNHLY and FYNNEI.

The chain employs TRBV3-1 (or the pseudogene TRBV3-2) and TRBJ2-6; D may be TRBD2 (5 bases). The germline gives CDR1 LGHDT, CDR2 YNNKEL (reference sequence). V lost 4 bases and J 7 bases, leaving 11 bases between the germline ends. The CDR3 extends over 14 amino acids. The CDR3 DNA reads TGTGCCAGCAGCCCTTCGGGAACCGCCAACGTCCTGACTTTC. It encodes CASSPSGTANVLTF.

The chain has TRBV5-3 and TRBJ1-1; no clear D. TRBV5-3 is filed as an ORF, its function uncertain. V lost 4 bases and J 0 bases, leaving 22 bases between the germline ends. The CDR3 spans 18 residues. The CDR3 DNA is TGTGCCAGAAGCCACTCGACCGTTGACACCCTACTGAACACTGAAGCTTTCTTT. Its protein is CARSHSTVDTLLNTEAFF.

This clone was seen only once. The chain recombines TRBV7-3 with TRBJ1-1, with TRBD1 identical over 8 bases. The germline V gene encodes CDR1 SGHTA and CDR2 FQGTGA. V shed 3 bases and J 2 bases; nucleotides not matched to a gene: 8. CDR3 length: 16 residues. The CDR3 protein is CASSLNRGGRNTEAFF. The CDR3 DNA follows: TGTGCCAGCAGCTTGAACAGGGGGGGAAGAAACACTGAAGCTTTCTTT.

The chain recombines TRBV29-1 with TRBJ1-1; D perhaps matches TRBD1 (6 bases). The CDR3 consists of 11 residues. Trimming removed 7 bases from V and 6 bases from J, with 12 bases in between. Per the germline V gene, CDR1 is SQVTM and CDR2 is ANQGSEA. Written as DNA, the CDR3 is TGCAGCGCTTCCGGGACACCTGAAGCTTTCTTT. Protein sequence: CSASGTPEAFF.

This sequence joins TRBV14 and TRBJ2-7, with D unresolved. Germline loops: CDR1 SGHDN, CDR2 FVKESK. This CDR3 contains 13 residues. V was pared by 0 bases and J by 5 bases, with 8 bases between. CDR3 sequence reads: CASSQDTYHEQYF. The CDR3, as DNA: TGTGCCAGCAGCCAAGATACCTACCACGAGCAGTACTTC.

The gene calls are TRBV28 and TRBJ1-1, with TRBD1 matching over 9 bases. Trimming took 2 bases from V and 1 from J; bases not matched to a gene: 2. The CDR3 contains 15 residues. Germline CDR1 reads MDHEN; CDR2 reads SYDVKM. For the CDR3, the DNA is TGTGCCAGCAGTTTAGGGGACAGGGAGAACACTGAAGCTTTCTTT. Its protein product is CASSLGDRENTEAFF.

V and J are TRBV5-1 and TRBJ2-6, with TRBD1 as a possible D gene (5 bases). Germline CDR1 reads SGHRS; CDR2 reads YFSETQ. The CDR3 loop spans 18 amino acids. V was trimmed by 1 base and J by 3 bases, leaving 17 bases between them. For the CDR3, the DNA is TGCGCCAGCAGCTTGCAAGGGGCCCGACAAGGTGGGGCCAACGTCCTGACTTTC. Protein: CASSLQGARQGGANVLTF.

V and J are TRBV19 and TRBJ2-2; 9 bases are a match to TRBD2. The CDR3 runs to 17 residues. Germline loops: CDR1 LNHDA, CDR2 SQIVND (reference sequence). The junction had 13 bases not matched to a gene; V was cut back by 5 bases and J by 6 bases. This CDR3 is CASSLSSGRGMAGELFF. The CDR3 DNA is TGTGCCAGTAGTCTAAGTAGCGGGAGAGGAATGGCCGGGGAGCTGTTTTTT.